These 26 T cell receptor beta chains were all obtained from the same sample, sequenced in a study of Tregs in tolerant kidney transplant recipients. Recipients received nonmyeloablative bone marrow transplants from related graft donors, with transient mixed chimerism. Some clones are missing from TCRdb's copy, which holds only in-frame ones; the method was immunoSEQ multiplex PCR. Its clone listing holds 25,000 or so clones. The sequences come from CD4+ T cells from blood (PBMCs), collected 6 months after the transplant. These receptors were obtained from a human patient who received a combined kidney and bone marrow transplant. Some T cells could come from the graft donor.

As concerns this clone: The read falls 3 residues short of the CDR3 end, and the missing part is taken from the germline J gene. The chain links TRBV29-1 to TRBJ2-4; D is possibly TRBD2 (7 bases). The CDR3 consists of 12 residues. Germline values: CDR1 SQVTM, CDR2 ANQGSEA. Incomplete CDR3 DNA: TGCAGCGTTGATTGGGGGGGGGCAGCT. Its protein product is CSVDWGGAA. The full CDR3 protein reads CSVDWGGAAQYF.

As regards this clone: The read terminates 3 residues before the CDR3 end, so the remaining end is supplied by the germline J gene. V and J are TRBV6-1 and TRBJ2-1; 9 bases align to TRBD2. Germline V gene sequence: CDR1 MNHNS, CDR2 SASEGT. The CDR3 consists of 15 residues. The J segment lost 8 bases and the V segment lost 1 base, leaving 6 bases of the junction unmatched. The CDR3 spells CASSEGGGAIYEQFF. The CDR3 DNA, read in part, is TGTGCCAGCAGTGAAGGCGGGGGGGCAATCTATGAG.

CDR3: CASSLRAYPYEQYF. The CDR3 bases that were read are TGTGCCAGCAGCTTGCGGGCATACCCCTACGAG. V and J are TRBV7-8 and TRBJ2-7; possible D gene TRBD2, 5 bases. The read ends 3 residues shy of where the CDR3 ends; the end is completed using the germline J gene. The CDR3 totals 14 residues. V was pared by 3 bases and J by 2 bases, with 11 bases between. Germline CDR1 is SGHVS and CDR2 is FQNEAQ.

A word on this clone: The DNA ends 3 residues before the CDR3 does, and the rest of the CDR3 is filled in from the germline J gene. This sequence joins TRBV7-2 and TRBJ2-1, with TRBD2 as a possible D gene (5 bases). V dropped 5 bases and J dropped 9 bases, with 8 bases sitting between them. Germline assignment: CDR1 SGHTA and CDR2 FQGNSA. This CDR3 region has 11 residues. CDR3 loop: CASSLSVEQFF. The sequenced CDR3 bases are TGTGCCAGCAGCCTTAGCGTTGAG.

In regard to this clone: With the read ending 3 residues before the CDR3 end, the germline J gene is used to fill in that end. The chain couples TRBV7-9 to TRBJ2-7, with D maybe TRBD2 (6 bases). The CDR3 runs 14 residues. The V and J ends lost 5 bases and 1 base respectively, with 12 bases between them. Germline V lookup: CDR1 SEHNR, CDR2 FQNEAQ (reference sequence). The part of the CDR3 DNA that was read is TGTGCCAGCAGCCCCCGGAGGGGATCCTACGAG. Its protein product is CASSPRRGSYE. The CDR3, in full, reads CASSPRRGSYEQYF.

In regard to this clone: From the germline J gene comes the end of the CDR3, since the read stops 3 residues before it. This chain joins TRBV18 and TRBJ1-2, with a weak D call TRBD1 (5 bases). Trimming removed 6 bases at V and 4 bases at J, with 15 bases between. Germline V gene sequence: CDR1 KGHSH, CDR2 LQKENI. The CDR3 loop spans 14 amino acids. CDR3 loop: CASSLGGGRYGYTF. CDR3 DNA (partial): TGTGCCAGCTCCCTCGGGGGGGGACGCTATGGC.

A note on this clone: The read stops 3 residues short of the end of the CDR3; the missing end is completed from the germline J gene. The genes are TRBV18 and TRBJ2-7; TRBD1 agrees at 7 bases. V was pared by 3 bases and J by 5 bases, with 1 base of the junction left unmatched. The length of the CDR3 is 12 residues. From germline, CDR1 is KGHSH and CDR2 LQKENI. The CDR3 protein is CASSPDRDEQYF. The sequenced CDR3 bases are TGTGCCAGCTCACCCGACAGGGACGAG.

As for this clone: The read stops 3 residues short of the end of the CDR3; the missing end is completed from the germline J gene. The chain couples TRBV19 to TRBJ1-1; D call uncertain. Trimming pared 5 bases from V and 0 bases from J, leaving 10 bases between. Germline V gene sequence: CDR1 LNHDA, CDR2 SQIVND (reference sequence). This CDR3 has 14 amino acids. The CDR3 region is CASSGQPLNTEAFF. The CDR3 bases that were read are TGTGCCAGTAGTGGGCAGCCATTGAACACTGAA.

A note on this clone: The read comes to an end 3 residues before the CDR3 does, leaving the germline J gene to fill in the end. This sequence joins TRBV2 and TRBJ2-1; tentative D call: TRBD2 (6 bases). CDR1 is SNHLY and CDR2 is FYNNEI in the germline V gene. The CDR3 has 17 residues. Trimming stripped 2 bases from V and 6 bases from J, with 20 bases between. The CDR3 here is CASSERSGGVTFNEQFF. The part of the CDR3 DNA that was read is TGTGCCAGCAGTGAAAGGTCCGGGGGAGTTACGTTCAATGAG.

With respect to this clone: The read comes to an end 3 residues before the CDR3 does, leaving the germline J gene to fill in the end. The chain joins TRBV6-2 or TRBV6-3 to TRBJ1-2, with D perhaps matching TRBD1 (6 bases). Trimming removed 11 bases at V and 6 bases at J, with 19 bases between. The germline V gene encodes CDR1 MNHEY and CDR2 SVGEGT. The CDR3 has 13 amino acids. The CDR3 bases that were read are TGTGCCGCAGCCCAGGCCAGGGGAGATGGC. Its protein product is CAAAQARGDG. In full, the CDR3 is CAAAQARGDGYTF.

With respect to this clone: The read comes to an end 3 residues before the CDR3 does, leaving the germline J gene to fill in the end. The rearrangement joins TRBV18 to TRBJ2-7; D remains ambiguous. This CDR3 is built from 13 residues. The germline V gene has CDR1 KGHSH and CDR2 LQKENI. V was trimmed by 6 bases and J by 4 bases, leaving 13 bases between them. Partial CDR3 DNA: TGTGCCAGCTCCCAACCTATTCCTTACGAG. Its protein is CASSQPIPYE. The complete CDR3 protein is CASSQPIPYEQYF.

Notes on this clone: The sequenced fragment ends 3 residues before the CDR3 boundary, so the rest is inferred from the germline J gene. V and J are TRBV7-2 and TRBJ2-5; 7 nucleotides align to TRBD2. The CDR3 consists of 13 residues. Germline V CDR1 and CDR2: SGHTA, FQGNSA. V shed 3 bases, J shed 4 bases, and the junction held 2 bases outside the gene matches. The CDR3 is CASSLRGRETQYF. The sequenced part of the CDR3 DNA is TGTGCCAGCAGCTTGCGCGGGAGAGAGACC.

In the case of this clone: The read halts 3 residues ahead of the CDR3 end, with the missing end drawn from the germline J gene. J is TRBJ2-7 and V is TRBV4-2; 8 nucleotides agree with TRBD1. CDR3 size: 21 residues. The ends lost 2 bases at V and 4 bases at J; junction bases unmatched: 25. Germline V lookup: CDR1 LGHNA, CDR2 YNFKEQ. CDR3: CASSQFRGDRGPRIAGYEQYF. CDR3 DNA (partial): TGTGCCAGCAGCCAATTTAGGGGAGACAGGGGCCCTCGGATAGCTGGATACGAG.

A note on this clone: The read terminates 3 residues ahead of where the CDR3 ends, so the germline J gene completes it. This chain connects TRBV2 to TRBJ1-6, with 11 nucleotides matching TRBD1. Trimming removed 6 bases from V and 9 bases from J; junction bases left unmatched: 13. This CDR3 is built from 17 residues. Germline CDR1 reads SNHLY; CDR2 reads FYNNEI. CDR3 bases read: TGTGCCAGCAGCGGACCGGGACAGGGGGGTCCTAGTTCACCC. Protein product: CASSGPGQGGPSSP. The full-length CDR3 reads as CASSGPGQGGPSSPLHF.

Details on this clone: Read coverage stops 3 residues before the CDR3 terminus; the germline J gene supplies the remainder. The V call is TRBV5-1, the J call TRBJ2-5, with TRBD2 matching 8 bases. The V gene's germline CDR1 is SGHRS and CDR2 YFSETQ. This CDR3 comprises 16 residues. Trimming at V came to 5 bases and at J to 7 bases, leaving 16 bases not matched to a gene. Incomplete CDR3 DNA: TGCGCCAGCAGACCCGACGGGGGGGCCACCTCAGTGACC. Translated: CASRPDGGATSVT. The full CDR3 protein is CASRPDGGATSVTQYF.

Worth noting for this clone: The sequence runs out 3 residues before the end of the CDR3; the remainder is reconstructed from the germline J gene. The chain combines TRBV20-1 with TRBJ2-3; D remains ambiguous. V was pared by 6 bases and J by 7 bases, with 17 bases between. CDR3 length: 13 amino acids. The germline CDR1 and CDR2 sequences are DFQATT and SNEGSKA (reference sequence). Partial CDR3 DNA: TGCAGTGCAATACTGCCCACACTACATACG. Translated: CSAILPTLHT. The CDR3 as a whole reads CSAILPTLHTQYF.

Concerning this clone: The DNA ends 3 residues before the CDR3 does, and the rest of the CDR3 is filled in from the germline J gene. The V and J genes are TRBV5-4 and TRBJ1-2; the D gene is possibly TRBD1 (6 bases). CDR3 size: 14 residues. The V end was cut by 4 bases, the J end by 4 bases, with 14 bases between. CDR1 and CDR2 (germline): SGHNT, YYREEE (reference sequence). CDR3 bases read: TGTGCCAGCAGCCGATCAGGGGCGGGCTATGGC. Amino acid sequence: CASSRSGAGYG. The whole CDR3 reads CASSRSGAGYGYTF.

Turning to this clone: The CDR3 is cut off 3 residues early in the read; its end comes from the germline J gene. J is TRBJ1-2 and V is TRBV18, with a tentative D call TRBD1 (5 bases). Trimming cost V 3 bases and J 4 bases, with 9 bases left between them. The CDR3 runs to 13 residues. Germline V gives CDR1 KGHSH, CDR2 LQKENI. This CDR3 reads CASSPQGLYGYTF. The covered CDR3 bases are TGTGCCAGCTCACCCCAGGGACTCTATGGC.

The part of the CDR3 DNA that was read is TGTGCCAGTAGCGGGACCGGGACAAGGGGTAACTATGGC. Amino acids: CASSGTGTRGNYG. From start to end, the CDR3 is CASSGTGTRGNYGYTF. The rearrangement uses TRBV19 and TRBJ1-2, with D possibly being TRBD1 (6 bases). Sequencing ends 3 residues short of the CDR3 end; the germline J gene provides the rest. Trimming stripped 6 bases from V and 1 base from J, with 18 bases between. This CDR3 has 16 amino acids. Germline V lookup: CDR1 LNHDA, CDR2 SQIVND (reference sequence).

To note about this clone: The sequence runs out 3 residues before the end of the CDR3; the remainder is reconstructed from the germline J gene. The chain carries TRBV5-1 and TRBJ2-1; D gene uncertain. The CDR3 loop spans 14 amino acids. CDR1 SGHRS and CDR2 YFSETQ come from the germline V gene. V was shortened by 0 bases and J by 8 bases, with 12 bases between the two germline ends. Incomplete CDR3 DNA: TGCGCCAGCAGCTTGGAAACCCCGGTGGATGAG. It specifies CASSLETPVDE. The full CDR3 sequence reads CASSLETPVDEQFF.

A word on this clone: The observed sequence ends 3 residues before the CDR3 terminus, with the missing tail filled in from the germline J gene. The chain has TRBV11-3 and TRBJ2-5, with 7 positions matching TRBD2. The CDR3 runs to 13 residues. Per the germline V gene, CDR1 is SGHNT and CDR2 is YENEEA. Trimming removed 3 bases from V and 4 bases from J; junction bases left unmatched: 2. The CDR3 protein is CASSFSGIETQYF. The sequenced part of the CDR3 DNA is TGTGCCAGCAGCTTCAGCGGGATAGAGACC. The full variable domain, completed using reference TRBV11-3 and TRBJ2-5, is EAGVVQSPRYKIIEKKQPVAFWCNPISGHNTLYWYLQNLGQGPELLIRYENEEAVDDSQLPKDRFSAERLKGVDSTLKIQPAELGDSAVYLCASSFSGIETQYFGPGTRLLVL.

About this clone itself: The read terminates 3 residues before the CDR3 end, so the remaining end is supplied by the germline J gene. V and J are TRBV23-1 and TRBJ1-5; D may be TRBD1 (5 bases). TRBV23-1 is known as an ORF, though its function is uncertain. Deletions cut 2 bases from V and 0 bases from J, with 17 bases between. The CDR3 has 18 residues. CDR3 loop: CASSQVRRGCVSNQPQHF. The CDR3 DNA, read in part, is TGCGCCAGCAGTCAAGTAAGAAGGGGCTGCGTTAGCAATCAGCCC.

In the case of this clone: The read finishes 3 residues shy of the CDR3 end, and the germline J gene is used to complete it. J is TRBJ2-5 and V is TRBV11-3; D possibly corresponds to TRBD2 (5 bases). The CDR3 spans 14 residues. The V gene lost 1 base and the J gene lost 1 base, with 7 bases spanning the gap. Germline CDR1 is SGHNT and CDR2 is YENEEA. Here the CDR3 reads CASSLAGLQETQYF. The DNA read from the CDR3 is TGTGCCAGCAGCTTAGCCGGACTCCAAGAGACC.

A word on this clone: The CDR3 end falls 3 residues outside the read, so it is completed with the germline J gene. V usage is TRBV18 and J usage is TRBJ1-1; D possibly corresponds to TRBD1 (6 bases). This CDR3 region has 19 residues. Trimming removed 1 base at V and 2 bases at J, with 23 bases between. Germline values: CDR1 KGHSH, CDR2 LQKENI. The sequenced part of the CDR3 DNA is TGTGCCAGCTCACCACGGGGTTGGCAGGGGACCGCAAAAAACACTGAA. It is translated as CASSPRGWQGTAKNTE. The full CDR3 reads CASSPRGWQGTAKNTEAFF.

A word on this clone: With the read ending 3 residues before the CDR3 end, the germline J gene is used to fill in that end. The genes are TRBV19 and TRBJ2-3, with 11 nucleotides matching TRBD1. V was pared by 9 bases and J by 4 bases, with 6 bases of the junction left unmatched. CDR1 LNHDA and CDR2 SQIVND come from the germline V gene (reference sequence). The CDR3 covers 14 residues. The CDR3 DNA, read in part, is TGTGCCAGAGAGGACAGGGGGCTCCCAGATACG. Protein sequence: CAREDRGLPDT. The entire CDR3 protein reads CAREDRGLPDTQYF.

Comment on this clone: The read terminates 3 residues before the CDR3 end, so the remaining end is supplied by the germline J gene. The V call is TRBV7-2, the J call TRBJ2-7; the match to TRBD2 covers 10 bases. CDR1 SGHTA and CDR2 FQGNSA come from the germline V gene. The junction had 7 bases not matched to a gene; V was cut back by 3 bases and J by 5 bases. There are 15 residues in the CDR3. The CDR3 DNA, read in part, is TGTGCCAGCAGCTTCCCGGGACTAGCGTCCCACGAG. Translated, it gives CASSFPGLASHE. The full CDR3 protein is CASSFPGLASHEQYF. The whole variable domain, filled in from reference TRBV7-2 and TRBJ2-7, reads GAGVSQSPSNKVTEKGKDVELRCDPISGHTALYWYRQSLGQGLEFLIYFQGNSAPDKSGLPSDRFSAERTGGSVSTLTIQRTQQEDSAVYLCASSFPGLASHEQYFGPGTRLTVT.